Listed here is a single T cell receptor (beta chain). Deletions cut 4 bases from V and 7 bases from J, with 26 bases between. The germline CDR1 and CDR2 sequences are SGHTS and YDEGEE. The CDR3 sequence is 17 residues long. The data derive from a study of cytomegalovirus exposure and HLA in healthy donors. At the level of the study: A later analysis reported the roughly 130 validation repertoires used the same platform as the 550 to 800 first-cohort repertoires.

The donors were in the roughly 120-subject validation cohort; that cohort was separate from the roughly 730-subject first cohort. The table came from immunoSEQ multiplex PCR; TCRdb's copy has only in-frame clones and leaves some out. This table has about 120,000 clones, approximately 85% appearing once. This sequence originates from a man in his late teens or twenties in good health and CMV-seronegative. Sequencing input: PBMCs. The chain combines TRBV5-8 with TRBJ1-2; unclear D gene. The CDR3 DNA reads TGTGCCAGCAGCCTCTTGCTAGGCCTAGCAGAACGATCTGGCTACACCTTC. Translating gives CASSLLLGLAERSGYTF.